This T cell receptor (beta chain) was recorded in a study of neurological immune-mediated disorders. Study context: A relapsing-remitting course was seen in about 90% of the roughly 34 multiple sclerosis patients and a secondary progressive course in 3.

The authors produced cDNA by 5'RACE using 10-nucleotide random UMIs. Every sequencing run generated in excess of 180 million TCR-beta sequences. These sequences covered 15-18 subjects. TCRdb used MiXCR to reprocess the 5' RACE reads, holding one entry per CDR3 protein. The profile covers around 68,000 distinct CDR3 sequences, with 4.1% appearing a single time and roughly 2.8% taken by the ten largest. The germline V gene has CDR1 SGHAT and CDR2 FQNNGV. Trimming took 3 bases from V and 7 from J; bases not matched to a gene: 10. The CDR3 length is 17 residues. The chain has TRBV11-2 and TRBJ2-5; 14 bases agree with TRBD2. Input material: PBMCs. The receptor was derived from a man over 45 with multiple sclerosis. Here the CDR3 DNA reads TGTGCCAGCAGCTTGACAGGGACTAGCGGGGGCCCCAGGACCCAGTACTTC. It translates to CASSLTGTSGGPRTQYF. Based on the CDR3 plus reference TRBV11-2 and TRBJ2-5, the full variable domain is EAGVAQSPRYKIIEKRQSVAFWCNPISGHATLYWYQQILGQGPKLLIQFQNNGVVDDSQLPKDRFSAERLKGVDSTLKIQPAKLEDSAVYLCASSLTGTSGGPRTQYFGPGTRLLVL.